These T cell receptor beta chains were read from a single sample in a study of T-cell reconstitution after alpha-beta-depleted transplantation in children. TCRdb called the PCR reads again in MiXCR, with one record for every CDR3 protein. The sample has some 600,000 distinct CDR3 sequences; 13% are singletons. The sequenced sample was PBMCs, mostly from graft donor cells, obtained 360 days after TCRalphabeta/CD19-depleted stem cell transplant. All receptors come from a male patient aged 10 to 17 who had a stem cell transplant for acute myeloid leukemia, so the T cells may come from the graft donor. The conserved cysteine and the conserved F or W are not part of the CDR3 here. A D gene is named only where the DNA matches it firmly.

12	TRBV7-9	TRBJ2-3	-	ASSLVSGADTQY
12	TRBV6-5	TRBJ2-5	TRBD1	ASSLLRTGETQY
13	TRBV7-6	TRBJ2-1	TRBD2	ASSLGAGGLNEQF
12	TRBV6-2/TRBV6-3	TRBJ2-7	-	ASSYRQAIYEQY
12	TRBV7-3	TRBJ1-2	-	ASSLDPSRYGYT
14	TRBV12-3/TRBV12-4	TRBJ2-2	-	ASSLGLGDNTGELF
9	TRBV20-1	TRBJ2-2	-	SAPGVGELF
15	TRBV25-1	TRBJ1-5	-	ASSEGGLRVGNQPQH
14	TRBV28	TRBJ2-7	-	ASRHERYGSSYEQY
14	TRBV7-2	TRBJ2-1	TRBD2	ASSPGTSGRWSEQF
15	TRBV4-2	TRBJ1-4	-	ASSQALTTATNEKLF
10	TRBV7-8	TRBJ2-7	-	ASSPGGPRQY
16	TRBV5-1	TRBJ2-7	TRBD1	ASSSTIPRTGLDYEQY
14	TRBV6-1	TRBJ2-7	TRBD2	ASSALTSGRSYEQY
13	TRBV7-6	TRBJ2-7	-	ASSSAGTLSYEQY
12	TRBV29-1	TRBJ2-7	TRBD2	SVGTSRFPLEQY
11	TRBV29-1	TRBJ1-4	TRBD1	SVTQGELEKLF